The 22 T cell receptor beta chains reported below all come from one sample, sequenced in a study of blood T cell repertoires in COVID-19. TCRdb's table, derived via immunoSEQ multiplex PCR, lists solely in-frame clones and lacks some. The sample comprises about 370,000 clones, more than 85% of which are singletons, and just over 0.85% rests with the top ten. Sequencing was done on a sample of PBMCs or T cells enriched from blood (not recorded which). The receptors here all came from a woman aged 40 to 50 who had been exposed to COVID-19.

The rearrangement links TRBV7-8 to TRBJ1-1; TRBD1 matches at 8 bases. The CDR3 runs to 13 residues. Looked up from germline, CDR1 is SGHVS and CDR2 is FQNEAQ. V dropped 7 bases and J dropped 0; count of bases not matched to a gene: 1. CDR3 residues: CASTRGLNTEAFF. The CDR3 nucleotides are TGTGCCAGCACCAGGGGGCTGAACACTGAAGCTTTCTTT.

The chain couples TRBV3-1 (or the pseudogene TRBV3-2) to TRBJ1-6, with 10 nucleotides matching TRBD1. CDR1 is LGHDT, CDR2 YNNKEL, per germline (reference sequence). J was trimmed by 6 bases and V by 5 bases; bases with no gene match: 1. The CDR3 has 14 residues. The CDR3 reads CASSGDRGNSPLHF. CDR3 DNA: TGTGCCAGCAGCGGGGACAGGGGTAATTCACCCCTCCACTTT.

This chain uses TRBV3-1 (or the pseudogene TRBV3-2) with TRBJ2-1, with 9 bases matching TRBD1. This CDR3 is built from 15 residues. The V gene's germline CDR1 is LGHDT and CDR2 YNNKEL (reference sequence). The trim removed 1 base at V and 7 bases at J, leaving 5 bases unmatched. For the CDR3, the DNA is TGTGCCAGCAGCCAAGCGGGACAGGGTTCGAATGAGCAGTTCTTC. Translated, it gives CASSQAGQGSNEQFF.

V is TRBV2 and J is TRBJ1-2, with 9 bases matching TRBD1. Germline loops: CDR1 SNHLY, CDR2 FYNNEI. The ends lost 6 bases at V and 7 bases at J; junction bases unmatched: 6. The CDR3 extends over 13 amino acids. CDR3 DNA sequence: TGTGCCAGCAGGAACAGGGGGCTCGGTGGCTACACCTTC. Residues: CASRNRGLGGYTF.

The rearrangement joins TRBV18 to TRBJ2-1; 10 positions match TRBD2. This CDR3 contains 17 residues. In germline, CDR1 is KGHSH, CDR2 LQKENI. The V segment lost 3 bases and the J segment 0 bases; nucleotides outside the gene matches: 5. The CDR3 region has the DNA TGTGCCAGCTCACCGCGGACTAGCGGTATCTCCTACAATGAGCAGTTCTTC. As protein: CASSPRTSGISYNEQFF. Drawing the rest from reference TRBV18 and TRBJ2-1, the complete variable domain is NAGVMQNPRHLVRRRGQEARLRCSPMKGHSHVYWYRQLPEEGLKFMVYLQKENIIDESGMPKERFSAEFPKEGPSILRIQQVVRGDSAAYFCASSPRTSGISYNEQFFGPGTRLTVL.

The gene calls are TRBV3-1 (or the pseudogene TRBV3-2) and TRBJ1-1, with 8 bases lining up with TRBD1. Germline-derived CDR1 and CDR2 are LGHDT and YNNKEL (reference sequence). Losses at the gene ends were 6 bases for V and 5 bases for J; bases not matched to a gene: 8. The CDR3 loop spans 14 amino acids. The CDR3 reads CASSQTNRGTEAFF. CDR3 DNA sequence: TGTGCCAGCAGTCAGACAAACAGGGGGACTGAAGCTTTCTTT.

CDR3 residues: CATSIEGASYGYTF. In DNA, the CDR3 is TGTGCCACCAGTATAGAGGGGGCCAGCTATGGCTACACCTTC. The gene calls are TRBV15 and TRBJ1-2, with TRBD1 matching over 7 bases. Germline-derived CDR1 and CDR2 are LNHNV and YYDKDF (reference sequence). J gave up 4 bases and V 6 bases, and 8 bases lay outside the gene matches. CDR3 length equals 14 residues. The complete variable domain, with remaining parts taken from reference TRBV15 and TRBJ1-2, reads DAMVIQNPRYQVTQFGKPVTLSCSQTLNHNVMYWYQQKSSQAPKLLFHYYDKDFNNEADTPDNFQSRRPNTSFCFLDIRSPGLGDTAMYLCATSIEGASYGYTFGSGTRLTVV.

This sequence joins TRBV27 and TRBJ1-6; 7 positions match TRBD1. V gave up 5 bases and J gave up 10 bases; unmatched junction bases: 8. This CDR3 comprises 14 residues. Germline assignment: CDR1 MNHEY and CDR2 SMNVEV (reference sequence). The CDR3: CASSARTGRSPLHF. The CDR3 region has the DNA TGTGCCAGCAGTGCCAGGACAGGCCGATCACCCCTCCACTTT.

CDR3: CASSLGTGENYGYTF. The CDR3 bases are TGTGCCAGCAGCTTAGGGACAGGAGAAAACTATGGCTACACCTTC. The chain has TRBV7-2 and TRBJ1-2; 7 bases line up with TRBD1. The CDR3 consists of 15 residues. Germline CDR1 SGHTA, CDR2 FQGNSA. V lost 1 base, J lost 2 bases, and 4 bases stayed unmatched.

CDR3 residues: CASSSRRKGGRNTIYF. The DNA of the CDR3 is TGTGCCAGCAGCTCAAGGAGGAAGGGAGGTCGAAACACCATATATTTT. J is TRBJ1-3 and V is TRBV7-9; D gene uncertain. Trimming removed 4 bases at V and 5 bases at J, with 18 bases between. Germline loops: CDR1 SEHNR, CDR2 FQNEAQ (reference sequence). This CDR3 has 16 residues.

CDR3 protein: CASSLWQGTTDTQYF. CDR3 bases: TGTGCCAGCAGCCTCTGGCAGGGGACCACAGATACGCAGTATTTT. This rearrangement joins TRBV7-8 to TRBJ2-3; D is possibly TRBD1 (6 bases). Trimming removed 5 bases from V and 2 bases from J, with 14 bases in between. Germline assignment: CDR1 SGHVS and CDR2 FQNEAQ. The CDR3 is made up of 15 amino acids.

This clone was observed a single time. V gene TRBV19 combines with J gene TRBJ1-2; the match to TRBD1 covers 7 bases. CDR3 length: 14 residues. The trim removed 2 bases at V and 5 bases at J, leaving 5 bases unmatched. The germline V gene has CDR1 LNHDA and CDR2 SQIVND (reference sequence). The DNA for the CDR3 is TGTGCCAGTAGTATAAAGGGGGCAAGGTATGGCTACACCTTC. This sequence encodes CASSIKGARYGYTF.

On this clone: At one end, the junction sequence differs from germline, possibly due to a read error. This chain uses TRBV7-6 with TRBJ1-6; no definite D call. CDR1 SGHVS and CDR2 FNYEAQ come from the germline V gene. This CDR3 comprises 17 residues. The CDR3 loop is CASTLPLEPRLEPPLHF. The CDR3 region has the DNA TGTGCCAGCACCTTACCCCTCGAGCCGAGACTAGAGCCACCCCTCCACTTT.

The chain has TRBV7-2 and TRBJ1-5; 8 nucleotides agree with TRBD1. The CDR3 is made up of 18 amino acids. Germline CDR1 SGHTA, CDR2 FQGNSA. With V trimmed by 2 bases and J by 0 bases, 9 bases remained unmatched. CDR3 nucleotide sequence: TGTGCCAGCAGCTTAAGAGGACAGGGCTCTGGTAGCAATCAGCCCCAGCATTTT. Translating gives CASSLRGQGSGSNQPQHF.

The chain couples TRBV18 to TRBJ2-1, with 12 bases fitting TRBD2. The germline gives CDR1 KGHSH, CDR2 LQKENI. V lost 0 bases, J lost 4 bases, and 1 base stayed unmatched. This CDR3 has 16 amino acids. The CDR3: CASSPPGTSGYNEQFF. CDR3 DNA: TGTGCCAGCTCACCACCGGGGACTAGCGGGTACAATGAGCAGTTCTTC.

This chain uses TRBV12-5 with TRBJ1-5, with 10 bases that match TRBD1. The germline CDR1 and CDR2 sequences are LGHNT and FRNRAP. The ends lost 4 bases at V and 5 bases at J; junction bases unmatched: 5. This CDR3 is 15 amino acids long. CDR3 sequence (DNA): TGTGCTAGTGGTTCCGGGACAGGGGACTATCAGCCCCAGCATTTT. Translated, it gives CASGSGTGDYQPQHF.

This chain connects TRBV29-1 to TRBJ1-1; D unresolved. The germline V gene encodes CDR1 SQVTM and CDR2 ANQGSEA. V gave up 7 bases and J gave up 1 base, with 16 bases separating them. CDR3 length: 14 residues. In nucleotides, the CDR3 is TGCAGCGCCCGGAGTGCCGGCGCGAACACTGAAGCTTTCTTT. Translation gives CSARSAGANTEAFF. Full variable domain (missing parts from reference TRBV29-1 and TRBJ1-1): SAVISQKPSRDICQRGTSLTIQCQVDSQVTMMFWYRQQPGQSLTLIATANQGSEATYESGFVIDKFPISRPNLTFSTLTVSNMSPEDSSIYLCSARSAGANTEAFFGQGTRLTVV.

The chain recombines TRBV6-4 with TRBJ1-1, with 10 positions matching TRBD1. V gave up 2 bases and J gave up 3 bases; unmatched junction bases: 3. The CDR3 is 15 amino acids. The V gene's germline CDR1 is MRHNA and CDR2 SNTAGT. The CDR3 sequence is CASSDRTGGDTEAFF. In DNA form, the CDR3 reads TGTGCCAGCAGTGACCGGACAGGGGGTGACACTGAAGCTTTCTTT.

The genes are TRBV6-1 and TRBJ1-2; D uncertain. This CDR3 region has 15 residues. V gave up 3 bases and J gave up 2 bases, with 13 bases separating them. Germline V gives CDR1 MNHNS, CDR2 SASEGT. Here the CDR3 reads CASSEQMTPNYGYTF. In DNA form, the CDR3 reads TGTGCCAGCAGTGAGCAGATGACACCAAACTATGGCTACACCTTC.

The chain employs TRBV10-1 and TRBJ1-2; D uncertain. V was trimmed by 2 bases and J by 2 bases, leaving 6 bases between them. The germline gives CDR1 WNHNN, CDR2 SYGVQD (reference sequence). The CDR3 contains 13 residues. DNA for the CDR3: TGCGCCAGCAGTGAGAAACGGAACTATGGCTACACCTTC. Protein: CASSEKRNYGYTF.

The gene calls are TRBV15 and TRBJ1-2; the match to TRBD1 covers 7 bases. There are 20 residues in the CDR3. J was trimmed by 2 bases and V by 3 bases; bases with no gene match: 21. The germline V gene has CDR1 LNHNV and CDR2 YYDKDF (reference sequence). The CDR3 coding sequence is TGTGCCACCAGCAGGGCAACCGGGACAGACCTTCGCTTGGGAAACTATGGCTACACCTTC. It specifies CATSRATGTDLRLGNYGYTF. Based on the CDR3 plus reference TRBV15 and TRBJ1-2, the full variable domain is DAMVIQNPRYQVTQFGKPVTLSCSQTLNHNVMYWYQQKSSQAPKLLFHYYDKDFNNEADTPDNFQSRRPNTSFCFLDIRSPGLGDTAMYLCATSRATGTDLRLGNYGYTFGSGTRLTVV.

The chain carries TRBV7-3 and TRBJ2-1; D may be TRBD2 (5 bases). This CDR3 region has 14 residues. Trimming pared 5 bases from V and 7 bases from J, leaving 15 bases between. CDR1 and CDR2 from the germline V gene are SGHTA and FQGTGA. The CDR3 coding sequence is TGTGCCAGCAGCCCACGGGCAGGCGGGAATGAGCAGTTCTTC. Translated: CASSPRAGGNEQFF. The complete variable domain, with remaining parts taken from reference TRBV7-3 and TRBJ2-1, reads GAGVSQTPSNKVTEKGKYVELRCDPISGHTALYWYRQSLGQGPEFLIYFQGTGAADDSGLPNDRFFAVRPEGSVSTLKIQRTERGDSAVYLCASSPRAGGNEQFFGPGTRLTVL.